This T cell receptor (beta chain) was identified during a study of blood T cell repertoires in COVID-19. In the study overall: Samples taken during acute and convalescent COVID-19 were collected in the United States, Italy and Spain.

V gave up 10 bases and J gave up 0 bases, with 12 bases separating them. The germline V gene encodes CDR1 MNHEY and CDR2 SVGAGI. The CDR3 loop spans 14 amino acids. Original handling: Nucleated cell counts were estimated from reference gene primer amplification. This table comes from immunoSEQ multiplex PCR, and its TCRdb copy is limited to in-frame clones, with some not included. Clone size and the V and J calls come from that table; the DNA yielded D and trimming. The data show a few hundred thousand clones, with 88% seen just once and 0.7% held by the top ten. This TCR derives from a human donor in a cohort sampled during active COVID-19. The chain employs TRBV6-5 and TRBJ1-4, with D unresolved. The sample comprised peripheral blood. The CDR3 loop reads CATSGVATNEKLFF. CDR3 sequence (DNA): TGTGCCACCTCAGGCGTTGCAACTAATGAAAAACTGTTTTTT.